This T cell receptor (beta chain) was identified in a study of T cell repertoires in cytomegalovirus infection. About the research overall: Used in the study were CMV epitopes, some recently identified and HLA-C-restricted, others well-studied and HLA-B-restricted.

This CDR3 has 14 amino acids. Germline loops: CDR1 SGHRS, CDR2 YFSETQ. V was clipped by 0 bases and J by 2 bases, with 7 bases between them. Points on this clonotype: What it binds is not known.

TCRdb re-called the reads through MiXCR, storing one row per CDR3 protein. Of 70,000 to 95,000 distinct CDR3 sequences in the sample, about 31% are singletons; the top ten hold about 72%. The chain carries TRBV5-1 and TRBJ2-3; D gene ambiguous. The sequenced sample was CD8+ T cells from cultured PBMCs, obtained from culture after CMV antigen stimulation. The clonotype comes from a human donor in good health (CMV status not recorded). Some clones in this sample may be carry-over from other donors' samples. The CDR3 reads CASSLVWSTDTQYF. Written as DNA, the CDR3 is TGCGCCAGCAGCTTGGTCTGGTCCACAGATACGCAGTATTTT.